The sequence of this TCR beta chain was determined in a study of blood T cell repertoires in COVID-19. About the research overall: From T cells, B-cell-depleted T cells, or PBMCs came the material, which was cDNA or gDNA.

Of note for this clone: At one end, the junction sequence differs from germline, possibly due to a read error.

This CDR3 is built from 11 residues. Germline V gene data show CDR1 as SGHVS and CDR2 as FQNEAQ. As originally analysed: How many nucleated cells were present was estimated from reference gene primer amplification. Measured with immunoSEQ multiplex PCR; TCRdb has only the in-frame clones, and not every one. The V and J calls and clone size are taken from that table; D and trimming were inferred from the DNA. The table has approximately 150,000 clones, 81% seen once. The source material was PBMCs or T cells enriched from blood (not recorded which). The sequence was obtained from a woman aged 40 to 50 with acute COVID-19. The gene calls are TRBV7-8 and TRBJ2-1, with 9 bases lining up with TRBD2. CDR3 region: CASSLAGLQFF. The CDR3 DNA is TGTGCCAGCAGCCTAGCGGGACTACAGTTCTTC.